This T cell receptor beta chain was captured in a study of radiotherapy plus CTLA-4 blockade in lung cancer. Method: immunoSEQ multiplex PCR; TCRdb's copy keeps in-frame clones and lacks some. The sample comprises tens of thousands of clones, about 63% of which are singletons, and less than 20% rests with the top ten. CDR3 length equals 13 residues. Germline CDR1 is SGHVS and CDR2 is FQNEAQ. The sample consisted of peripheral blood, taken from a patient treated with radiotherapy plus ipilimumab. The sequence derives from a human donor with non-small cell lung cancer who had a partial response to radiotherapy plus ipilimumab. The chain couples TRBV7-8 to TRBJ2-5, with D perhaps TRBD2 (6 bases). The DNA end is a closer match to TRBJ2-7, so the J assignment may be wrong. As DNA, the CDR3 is TGTGCCAGCAGCTTAGATGGGGGGAACGAGCAGTACTTC. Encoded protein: CASSLDGGNEQYF.